What follows are 6 T cell receptor beta chains derived from one specimen sequenced in a study of vaccination and CD4 T cells after COVID-19. No antigen is known for these receptors. The Oncomine TCR Beta short-read assay sequenced DNA from cultured CD4+ T cells. TCRdb passed the PCR reads through MiXCR, listing each CDR3 protein once. The table lists roughly 17,000 distinct CDR3 sequences, about a third of them singletons. Documented treatment: approximately 9-day PBMC culture with coronavirus spike peptide pools or control peptides (ViraFEST assay). Sequencing was done on a sample of cultured CD4+ T cells from blood. These receptors came from a human donor with COVID-19.

In its sample, this clonotype was seen a few times. The chain recombines TRBV7-2 with TRBJ2-5, with D possibly TRBD2 on 6 matching bases. The ends were cut back, 3 bases at V and 3 bases at J, with 17 bases in the middle. Germline CDR1 and CDR2: SGHTA and FQGNSA. The CDR3 consists of 16 residues. In DNA, the CDR3 is TGTGCCAGCAGCTTGGATAGAGCGGGCGCAAAAGAGACCCAGTACTTC. Translation gives CASSLDRAGAKETQYF.

In this sample, this clonotype turned up a few times. The V call is TRBV12-3 or TRBV12-4, the J call TRBJ2-3; D is possibly TRBD2 (6 bases). The V and J ends lost 3 bases and 0 bases respectively, with 7 bases between them. The CDR3 totals 14 residues. In DNA, the CDR3 is TGTGCCAGCAGTTTGGGACTTAGCACAGATACGCAGTATTTT. It yields the protein CASSLGLSTDTQYF.

This clonotype was seen only a few times. The J gene is TRBJ1-2, the V gene TRBV6-1, with D hard to call. This CDR3 has 16 amino acids. The germline V and J ends were trimmed by 7 bases and 4 bases, with 22 bases remaining between them. CDR1 MNHNS and CDR2 SASEGT come from the germline V gene. The DNA of the CDR3 is TGTGCCAGCACCCAGAGCGTGGAGGGCTTTAGCTATGGCTACACCTTC. Its translation: CASTQSVEGFSYGYTF.

A few counts support this clonotype. The chain recombines TRBV2 with TRBJ1-3, with 8 bases that match TRBD1. Unmatched junction bases numbered 4, after V lost 6 bases and J lost 3 bases. This CDR3 has 14 amino acids. The germline V gene has CDR1 SNHLY and CDR2 FYNNEI. The CDR3 reads CASRPTGVGNTIYF. DNA of the CDR3: TGTGCCAGCAGGCCGACAGGGGTTGGAAACACCATATATTTT.

This clonotype occurred a few times. V gene TRBV19 combines with J gene TRBJ1-3; D ambiguous. Per germline, CDR1 LNHDA and CDR2 SQIVND (reference sequence). V was trimmed by 8 bases and J by 1 base, leaving 9 bases between them. This CDR3 contains 13 residues. DNA of the CDR3: TGTGCCAGTTGCCTCATATCTGGAAACACCATATATTTT. This encodes CASCLISGNTIYF.

This clonotype has more than one count but fewer than ten. The genes are TRBV20-1 and TRBJ1-6; D may be TRBD1 (6 bases). In germline, CDR1 is DFQATT, CDR2 SNEGSKA (reference sequence). V dropped 6 bases and J dropped 7 bases, with 13 bases sitting between them. The CDR3 loop spans 13 amino acids. The CDR3 DNA is TGCAGTGCCGGACAGACAGTAAATTCACCCCTCCACTTT. It specifies CSAGQTVNSPLHF.